Below, 17 T cell receptor beta chains from the same sample are listed, as sequenced in a study of spatial heterogeneity in lung cancer. The time point denotes: sample taken at primary tumor resection. Tumor, nontumor lung or frozen PBMC supplied whole RNA that was sequenced unsorted. TCRdb used MiXCR to reprocess the 5' RACE reads, holding one entry per CDR3 protein. The repertoire includes tens of thousands of distinct CDR3 sequences, roughly 8.7% of them detected once, and roughly 7.2% sits in the top ten. The material was PBMCs, obtained at surgery. The source of these receptors is a male donor with early-stage non-small cell lung cancer.

The chain combines TRBV5-1 with TRBJ1-3; D remains unclear. Trimming took off 0 bases at V and 8 bases at J, with 12 bases between the two ends. Per germline, CDR1 SGHRS and CDR2 YFSETQ. The CDR3 loop spans 14 amino acids. Here the CDR3 DNA reads TGCGCCAGCAGCTTGGGAGGACTCTGGGACACCATATATTTT. This gives the protein CASSLGGLWDTIYF.

Only a few counts were recorded for this clonotype. This chain connects TRBV29-1 to TRBJ2-7; 11 bases are shared with TRBD2. The CDR3 sequence is 14 residues long. The V segment lost 7 bases and the J segment 3 bases; nucleotides outside the gene matches: 8. Germline CDR1 SQVTM, CDR2 ANQGSEA. The CDR3: CSALHTSGGYEQYF. The CDR3 region has the DNA TGCAGCGCCCTACACACTAGCGGGGGCTACGAGCAGTACTTC.

The genes are TRBV7-2 and TRBJ2-5; perhaps TRBD1 as D (5 bases). Germline V gene data show CDR1 as SGHTA and CDR2 as FQGNSA. The CDR3 loop spans 12 amino acids. Trimming stripped 7 bases from V and 3 bases from J, with 9 bases between. This chain's CDR3 is CASTRTKETQYF. The DNA for the CDR3 is TGTGCCAGCACCAGGACAAAAGAGACCCAGTACTTC.

This clonotype was recorded at least ten times. J is TRBJ1-2 and V is TRBV12-3 or TRBV12-4; weak D call: TRBD1 (5 bases). The CDR3 has 11 amino acids. V lost 5 bases to trimming and J lost 7 bases, with 8 bases between them. CDR3 sequence reads: CASSIGTGYTF. DNA of the CDR3: TGTGCCAGCAGTATCGGGACTGGCTACACCTTC.

The chain has TRBV7-2 and TRBJ1-2, with D possibly being TRBD1 (6 bases). Germline CDR1 SGHTA, CDR2 FQGNSA. V was cut by 5 bases and J by 6 bases, with 19 bases left in between. This CDR3 comprises 15 residues. CDR3 in amino acids: CASSADRPRTDGYTF. In DNA, the CDR3 is TGTGCCAGCAGCGCAGACAGGCCACGTACGGATGGCTACACCTTC.

This clonotype came up a few times. The gene calls are TRBV10-3 and TRBJ2-3; D call uncertain. Trimming removed 8 bases at V and 1 base at J, with 10 bases between. The length of the CDR3 is 13 residues. Germline V CDR1 and CDR2: ENHRY, SYGVKD. The CDR3 sequence: CAIEFPGTDTQYF. CDR3 DNA: TGTGCCATCGAGTTCCCTGGCACAGATACGCAGTATTTT.

This clonotype was seen a handful of times. The chain couples TRBV5-5 to TRBJ1-5; D is unresolved. The V end lost 2 bases, the J end lost 0 bases, and 6 bases lay between the germline ends. This CDR3 has 14 residues. Germline assignment: CDR1 SGHKS and CDR2 YYEKEE (reference sequence). CDR3 DNA sequence: TGTGCCAGCAGCTTACAGAATAGCAATCAGCCCCAGCATTTT. Protein product: CASSLQNSNQPQHF.

This clonotype was picked up many times. This chain links TRBV7-2 with TRBJ2-2; D remains ambiguous. The V and J ends lost 2 bases and 6 bases respectively, with 7 bases between them. Looked up from germline, CDR1 is SGHTA and CDR2 is FQGNSA. This CDR3 has 13 amino acids. CDR3 coding DNA: TGTGCCAGCAGCTTAAACGGCCCCGGGGAGCTGTTTTTT. It is translated as CASSLNGPGELFF.

This clonotype was counted many times. J is TRBJ1-2 and V is TRBV28, with TRBD1 identical over 8 bases. V lost 6 bases to trimming and J lost 4 bases; unmatched junction nucleotides: 1. Germline values: CDR1 MDHEN, CDR2 SYDVKM. This CDR3 has 12 residues. The DNA of the CDR3 is TGTGCCAGCAGAACAGGGGGCTATGGCTACACCTTC. This codes for CASRTGGYGYTF.

This clonotype was picked up many times. The chain employs TRBV2 and TRBJ2-3, with D possibly matching TRBD2 (6 bases). The V and J ends lost 7 bases and 4 bases respectively, with 15 bases between them. The germline V gene encodes CDR1 SNHLY and CDR2 FYNNEI. The CDR3 totals 14 residues. The CDR3 DNA reads as TGTGCCAGCACAACCCGCGGGGTAGCAGATACGCAGTATTTT. Its translation: CASTTRGVADTQYF.

This clonotype was detected a few times. V is TRBV4-2 and J is TRBJ1-1, with D perhaps TRBD1 (5 bases). Germline V gives CDR1 LGHNA, CDR2 YNFKEQ. The CDR3 contains 15 residues. Trimming stripped 0 bases from V and 5 bases from J, with 13 bases between. The DNA of the CDR3 is TGTGCCAGCAGCCAAGAGGGCAGGGTGGGTACTGAAGCTTTCTTT. As protein: CASSQEGRVGTEAFF.

This clonotype was counted a few times. This chain joins TRBV19 and TRBJ2-6; TRBD1 or TRBD2 may be the D gene (5 bases each). CDR1 is LNHDA, CDR2 SQIVND, per germline (reference sequence). Trimming cost V 1 base and J 4 bases, with 8 bases left between them. This CDR3 is 15 amino acids long. The CDR3 region has the DNA TGTGCCAGTAGTATAGGAGGGACCGGGGCCAACGTCCTGACTTTC. It is translated as CASSIGGTGANVLTF.

The V gene is TRBV28, the J gene TRBJ1-1; the match to TRBD1 covers 7 bases. CDR1 and CDR2 (germline): MDHEN, SYDVKM. CDR3 length: 12 residues. V was clipped by 5 bases and J by 11 bases; unmatched bases: 8. The CDR3 loop is CASSRQGLGAFF. DNA for the CDR3: TGTGCCAGCAGTCGACAGGGATTGGGGGCTTTCTTT.

This clonotype was detected a few times. The chain is built from TRBV11-2 and TRBJ2-6; D possibly corresponds to TRBD2 (5 bases). This CDR3 comprises 17 residues. Deletions cut 5 bases from V and 4 bases from J, with 18 bases between. Looked up from germline, CDR1 is SGHAT and CDR2 is FQNNGV. The CDR3 spells CASSPGRGSAGANVLTF. CDR3 bases: TGTGCCAGCAGCCCGGGCAGAGGGTCGGCAGGGGCCAACGTCCTGACTTTC.

This clonotype was seen a handful of times. CDR3 in amino acids: CASSPGRLADEQFF. As DNA, the CDR3 is TGTGCCAGCAGCCCAGGGCGACTAGCCGATGAGCAGTTCTTC. The chain has TRBV7-9 and TRBJ2-1, with 7 bases fitting TRBD2. With 5 bases clipped from V and 8 bases from J, the junction kept 9 bases outside the gene matches. The germline V gene has CDR1 SEHNR and CDR2 FQNEAQ (reference sequence). This CDR3 region has 14 residues.

The rearrangement uses TRBV2 and TRBJ2-1, with a weak D call TRBD2 (5 bases). Germline V CDR1 and CDR2: SNHLY, FYNNEI. The CDR3 consists of 15 residues. V dropped 1 base and J dropped 5 bases, with 12 bases sitting between them. For the CDR3, the DNA is TGTGCCAGCAGTGAAGAGTCGGCTAGCCACAATGAGCAGTTCTTC. Encoded protein: CASSEESASHNEQFF.

This clonotype was observed a few times. V and J are TRBV2 and TRBJ2-1, with TRBD2 identical over 7 bases. Germline V gene sequence: CDR1 SNHLY, CDR2 FYNNEI. V shed 7 bases and J 9 bases; nucleotides not matched to a gene: 15. The CDR3 is 15 residues long. The CDR3 reads CASIKGGAGEGEQFF. For the CDR3, the DNA is TGTGCCAGCATCAAAGGTGGGGCGGGAGAAGGTGAGCAGTTCTTC.